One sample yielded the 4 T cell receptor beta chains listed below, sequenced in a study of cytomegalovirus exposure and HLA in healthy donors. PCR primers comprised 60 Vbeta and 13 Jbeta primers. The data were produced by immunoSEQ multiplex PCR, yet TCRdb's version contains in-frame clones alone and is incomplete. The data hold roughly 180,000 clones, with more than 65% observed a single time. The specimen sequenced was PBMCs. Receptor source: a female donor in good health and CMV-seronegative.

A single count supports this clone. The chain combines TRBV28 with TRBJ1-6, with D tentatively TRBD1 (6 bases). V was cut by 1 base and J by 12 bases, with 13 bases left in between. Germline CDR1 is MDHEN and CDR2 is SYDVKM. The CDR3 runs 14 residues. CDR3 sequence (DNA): TGTGCCAGCAGTTTATATTCGGGGACACAACCCCTCCACTTT. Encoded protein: CASSLYSGTQPLHF.

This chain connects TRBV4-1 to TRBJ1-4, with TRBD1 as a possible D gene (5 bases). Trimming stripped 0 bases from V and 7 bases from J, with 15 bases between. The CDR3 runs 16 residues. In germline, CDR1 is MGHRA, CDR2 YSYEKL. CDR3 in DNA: TGCGCCAGCAGCCAAGACCCAGGGATCCCGGCTGAAAAACTGTTTTTT. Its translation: CASSQDPGIPAEKLFF.

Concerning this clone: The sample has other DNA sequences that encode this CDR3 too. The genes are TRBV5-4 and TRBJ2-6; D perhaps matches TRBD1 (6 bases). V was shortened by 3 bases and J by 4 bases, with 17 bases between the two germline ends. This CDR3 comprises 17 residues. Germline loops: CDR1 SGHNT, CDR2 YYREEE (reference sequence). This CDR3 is CASSSDSLPPGANVLTF. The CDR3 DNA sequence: TGTGCCAGCAGCTCGGACAGCCTACCTCCCGGGGCCAACGTCCTGACTTTC.

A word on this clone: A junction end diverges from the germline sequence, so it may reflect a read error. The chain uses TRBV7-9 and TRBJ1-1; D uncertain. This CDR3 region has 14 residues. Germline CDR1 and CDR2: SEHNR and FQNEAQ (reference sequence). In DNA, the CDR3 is TGTTCCAGCAGCCCCCGGGGTATGAACACTGAAGCTTTCTTT. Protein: CSSSPRGMNTEAFF.